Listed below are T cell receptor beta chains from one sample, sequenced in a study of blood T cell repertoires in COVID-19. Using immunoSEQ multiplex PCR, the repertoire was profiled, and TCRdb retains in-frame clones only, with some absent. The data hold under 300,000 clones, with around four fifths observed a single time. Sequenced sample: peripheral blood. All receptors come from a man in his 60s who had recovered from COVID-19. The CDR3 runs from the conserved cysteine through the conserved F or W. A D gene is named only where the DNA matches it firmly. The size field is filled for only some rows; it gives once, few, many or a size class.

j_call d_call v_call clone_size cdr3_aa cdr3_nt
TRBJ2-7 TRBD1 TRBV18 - CASSPQNRGREQYF TGTGCCAGCTCACCACAAAACAGGGGACGCGAGCAGTACTTC
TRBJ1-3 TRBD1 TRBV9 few CASSRQGKGNTIYF TGTGCCAGCAGTAGACAGGGAAAAGGAAACACCATATATTTT
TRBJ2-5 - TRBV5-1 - CASSSQDKETQYF TGCGCCAGCAGCTCCCAGGACAAAGAGACCCAGTACTTC
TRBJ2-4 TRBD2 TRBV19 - CASSIGTSGPKNIQYF TGTGCCAGTAGTATCGGAACTAGCGGGCCAAAAAACATTCAGTACTTC
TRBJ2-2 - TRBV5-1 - CASSLVGIPGELFF TGCGCCAGCAGCTTGGTCGGTATCCCCGGGGAGCTGTTTTTT
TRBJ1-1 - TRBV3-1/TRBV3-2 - CASSPFGLLNTEAFF TGTGCCAGCAGCCCATTCGGACTCCTGAACACTGAAGCTTTCTTT
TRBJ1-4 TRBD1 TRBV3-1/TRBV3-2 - CASSRGTGQVEKLFF TGTGCCAGCAGCCGAGGGACAGGGCAGGTTGAAAAACTGTTTTTT
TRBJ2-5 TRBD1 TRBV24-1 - CATSPTGAESETQYF TGTGCCACCAGTCCAACAGGGGCTGAGTCGGAGACCCAGTACTTC
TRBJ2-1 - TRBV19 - CASSILGGLGEQFF TGTGCCAGTAGTATCTTGGGGGGGCTGGGTGAGCAGTTCTTC
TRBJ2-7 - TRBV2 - CASIFKGKSYEQYF TGTGCCAGCATTTTTAAGGGGAAGTCCTACGAGCAGTACTTC
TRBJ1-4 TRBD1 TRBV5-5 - CASSQAGLDRGRTNEKLFF TGTGCCAGCAGCCAGGCGGGATTAGACAGGGGGCGAACTAATGAAAAACTGTTTTTT
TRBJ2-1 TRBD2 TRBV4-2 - CASSLSGRAREQFF TGTGCCAGCAGCCTTAGCGGGAGGGCCCGCGAGCAGTTCTTC
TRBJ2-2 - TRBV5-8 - CASSRPRGLSANTGELFF TGTGCCAGCAGCCGCCCCAGGGGATTAAGCGCGAACACCGGGGAGCTGTTTTTT
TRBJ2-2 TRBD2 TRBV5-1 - CASSFSSGTNTGELFF TGCGCCAGCAGCTTTTCTAGCGGGACGAACACCGGGGAGCTGTTTTTT
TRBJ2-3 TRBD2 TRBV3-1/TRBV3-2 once CASSPRLAGHTDTQYF TGTGCCAGCAGCCCGCGACTAGCGGGGCACACAGATACGCAGTATTTT
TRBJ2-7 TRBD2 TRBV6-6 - CASRLAGAKHEQYF TGTGCCAGCAGACTAGCGGGAGCTAAACACGAGCAGTACTTC